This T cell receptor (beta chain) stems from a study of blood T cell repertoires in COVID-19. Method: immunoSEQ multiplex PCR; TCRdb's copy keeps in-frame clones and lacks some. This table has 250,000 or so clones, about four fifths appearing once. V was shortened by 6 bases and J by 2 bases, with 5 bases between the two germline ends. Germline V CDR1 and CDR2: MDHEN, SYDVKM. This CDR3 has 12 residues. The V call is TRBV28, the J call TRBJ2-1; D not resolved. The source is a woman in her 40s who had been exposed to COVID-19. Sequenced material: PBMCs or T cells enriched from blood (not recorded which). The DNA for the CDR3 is TGTGCCAGCAGGGGCCCCTACAATGAGCAGTTCTTC. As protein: CASRGPYNEQFF.